This T cell receptor beta chain was found in a study of T cells after yellow fever vaccination. Study-wide points: Although most clonotypes did not, a small share appeared in both CD4 and CD8 compartments. Any FACS-sorted repertoire could hold abundant clonotypes that contaminate it from the bulk population.

Note on this clonotype: Its antigen is unidentified.

Via MiXCR, TCRdb re-called the 5' RACE reads, giving one row per CDR3 protein. The sample records roughly 500,000 distinct CDR3 sequences, roughly a fifth being singletons. V was clipped by 1 base and J by 5 bases; unmatched bases: 3. This CDR3 is 15 amino acids long. Looked up from germline, CDR1 is SGHRS and CDR2 is YFSETQ. The chain is built from TRBV5-1 and TRBJ2-7; 13 nucleotides agree with TRBD2. The clonotype originates from a man aged 25 to 40 who received the YFV17D yellow fever vaccine. The source was PBMCs, collected 15 days after the yellow fever booster vaccination. As DNA, the CDR3 is TGCGCCAGCAGCTTGACCGGGACTAGCGGGAACGAGCAGTACTTC. Translated: CASSLTGTSGNEQYF.